The rows below give T cell receptor beta chains drawn from one sample of a study of blood T cells in healthy people across ages. Each CDR3 protein is one row after TCRdb ran MiXCR on the 5' RACE reads. The sample has 850,000 to 1,000,000 distinct CDR3 sequences, approximately 50% seen once; the top ten hold around 21%. Sequencing used blood. These receptors all come from a woman aged 55-69 years in good health. Both conserved end residues are part of each CDR3. A D gene is named only where the DNA matches it firmly. Not every row has a clone size; where given, it reads once, few, many or a size class.

j_gene	d_gene	abundance	v_gene	CDR3nt	CDR3aa
TRBJ2-6	.	few	TRBV7-8	TGTGCCAGCAGCCCGGTCCACTCTGGGGCCAACGTCCTGACTTTC	CASSPVHSGANVLTF
TRBJ1-4	.	.	TRBV12-3/TRBV12-4	TGTGCCAGCAGTTTACAGGGTCTTGGTGAAAAACTGTTTTTT	CASSLQGLGEKLFF
TRBJ2-3	.	.	TRBV7-2	TGTGCCAGCAGCTTAGTGTTCGGAGGCAGCACAGATACGCAGTATTTT	CASSLVFGGSTDTQYF
TRBJ1-1	.	few	TRBV28	TGTGCCAGCAGACGACTCTCGGCCACTGAAGCTTTCTTT	CASRRLSATEAFF
TRBJ1-1	.	.	TRBV15	TGTGCCACCAGCAGAGTGGTGAACACTGAAGCTTTCTTT	CATSRVVNTEAFF
TRBJ2-7	.	.	TRBV4-3	TGCGCCAGCAGCCAGGTCTTTCAAACCTACGAGCAGTACTTC	CASSQVFQTYEQYF
TRBJ1-2	TRBD1	few	TRBV3-1	TGTGCCAGCAGCCAAGCCACAGGGGTGAGAGGCTACACCTTC	CASSQATGVRGYTF
TRBJ2-7	.	.	TRBV29-1	TGCAGCGTTGGACAGGCTGGCTACGAGCAGTACTTC	CSVGQAGYEQYF
TRBJ2-5	.	few	TRBV28	TGTGCCAGCGGCTTGATAGAGACCCAGTACTTC	CASGLIETQYF
TRBJ2-1	.	once	TRBV2	TGTGCCAGCTCGGGGGGCCTCCGAAACGGTGAGCAGTTCTTC	CASSGGLRNGEQFF
TRBJ2-6	.	.	TRBV7-2	TGTGCCAGCAGCTTAAAGGGCAACTCTGGGGCCAACGTCCTGACTTTC	CASSLKGNSGANVLTF
TRBJ1-2	.	.	TRBV7-2	TGTGCCAGCATCTTAGGGGTTTATGGCTACACCTTC	CASILGVYGYTF
TRBJ2-5	TRBD2	few	TRBV5-1	TGCGCCAGCAGCCACGGGACTAGCGGATTACAAGAGACCCAGTACTTC	CASSHGTSGLQETQYF
TRBJ2-5	.	.	TRBV3-1	TGTGCCAGCAGCCAAGATCGGATAGCAGAAGAGACCCAGTACTTC	CASSQDRIAEETQYF
TRBJ2-7	TRBD1	few	TRBV10-2	TGCGCCAGCAGGGGACAGGGAGGCGAGCAGTACTTC	CASRGQGGEQYF
TRBJ2-3	.	few	TRBV6-5	TGTGCCAGCAGTTATCGCGGGGCAGATACGCAGTATTTT	CASSYRGADTQYF
TRBJ2-7	.	few	TRBV6-1	TGTGCCAGCAAGCAGGGACCCAGCTCCTACGAGCAGTACTTC	CASKQGPSSYEQYF
TRBJ2-5	.	.	TRBV29-1	TGCAGCGTTGTGTCGGACGGGGAGCAGTACTTC	CSVVSDGEQYF
TRBJ2-1	TRBD2	few	TRBV4-1	TGCGCCAGCAGCCATGCCCGACTAGCGGGAGGCAATGAGCAGTTCTTC	CASSHARLAGGNEQFF
TRBJ2-7	.	few	TRBV3-1	TGTGCCAGCAGCCAGACCTCCGGGACCTCGCCCTACGAGCAGTACTTC	CASSQTSGTSPYEQYF
TRBJ2-5	.	.	TRBV12-3/TRBV12-4	TGTGCCAGCAGCCCCAGGACCGTAGGGGGAGAGACCCAGTACTTC	CASSPRTVGGETQYF
TRBJ2-7	.	few	TRBV5-6	TGTGCCAGCAGCGCCGACTCAATGGGCGTCTACGAGCAGTACTTC	CASSADSMGVYEQYF
TRBJ1-5	TRBD1	.	TRBV10-3	TGTGCCTCGGGACAGGGAGGTAGCAATCAGCCCCAGCATTTT	CASGQGGSNQPQHF
TRBJ1-2	.	.	TRBV28	TGTGCCAGCAGCCAACAAGGGACATACTATGGCTACACCTTC	CASSQQGTYYGYTF
TRBJ2-7	TRBD2	.	TRBV5-5	TGTGCCAGCAGCTTGGGCGGGAGTCGCGAGCAGTACTTC	CASSLGGSREQYF
TRBJ2-3	.	.	TRBV7-2	TGTGCCAGCAGCTTTGGTACCTACATGGTGACAGATACGCAGTATTTT	CASSFGTYMVTDTQYF
TRBJ1-2	.	.	TRBV27	TGTGCCAGCAGTCCCGGGGCAGCTAACTATGGCTACACCTTC	CASSPGAANYGYTF
TRBJ1-2	.	.	TRBV2	TGTGCCAGCAGTGGGAGGGAAGACTATGGCTACACCTTC	CASSGREDYGYTF